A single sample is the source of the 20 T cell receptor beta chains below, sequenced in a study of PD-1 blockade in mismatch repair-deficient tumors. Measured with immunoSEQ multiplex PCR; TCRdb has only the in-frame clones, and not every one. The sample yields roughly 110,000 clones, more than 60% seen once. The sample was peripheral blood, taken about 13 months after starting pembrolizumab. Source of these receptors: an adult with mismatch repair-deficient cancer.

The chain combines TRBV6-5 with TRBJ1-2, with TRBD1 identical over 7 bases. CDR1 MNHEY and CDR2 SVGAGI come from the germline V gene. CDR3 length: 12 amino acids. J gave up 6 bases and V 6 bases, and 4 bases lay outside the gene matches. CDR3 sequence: CASSRDSNGYTF. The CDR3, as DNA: TGTGCCAGCAGCCGGGACAGTAATGGCTACACCTTC.

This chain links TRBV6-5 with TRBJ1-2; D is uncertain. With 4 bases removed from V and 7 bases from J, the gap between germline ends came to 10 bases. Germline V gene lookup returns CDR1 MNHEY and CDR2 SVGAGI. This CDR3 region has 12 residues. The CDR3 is CASSSLVAGYTF. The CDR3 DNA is TGTGCCAGCAGTTCCCTTGTTGCTGGCTACACCTTC.

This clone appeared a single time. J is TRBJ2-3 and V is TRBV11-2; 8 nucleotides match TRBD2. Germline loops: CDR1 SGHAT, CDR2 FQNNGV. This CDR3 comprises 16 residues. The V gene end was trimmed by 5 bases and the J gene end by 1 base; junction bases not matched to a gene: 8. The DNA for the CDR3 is TGTGCCAGCAGCCGTGGACTAGCTGGGGGCACAGATACGCAGTATTTT. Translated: CASSRGLAGGTDTQYF.

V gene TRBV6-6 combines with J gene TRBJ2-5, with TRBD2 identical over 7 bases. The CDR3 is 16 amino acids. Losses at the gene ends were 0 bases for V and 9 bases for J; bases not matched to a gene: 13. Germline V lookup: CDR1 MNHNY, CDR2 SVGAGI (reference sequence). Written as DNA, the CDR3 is TGTGCCAGCAGTTACTCGGATCTGGGAGGGGCTAGTTCCCAGTACTTC. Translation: CASSYSDLGGASSQYF.

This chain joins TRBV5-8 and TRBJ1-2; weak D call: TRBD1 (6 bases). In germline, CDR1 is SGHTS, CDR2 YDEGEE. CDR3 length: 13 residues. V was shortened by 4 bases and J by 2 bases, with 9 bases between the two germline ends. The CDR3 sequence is CASSPDRNYGYTF. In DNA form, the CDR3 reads TGTGCCAGCAGCCCTGACAGGAACTATGGCTACACCTTC.

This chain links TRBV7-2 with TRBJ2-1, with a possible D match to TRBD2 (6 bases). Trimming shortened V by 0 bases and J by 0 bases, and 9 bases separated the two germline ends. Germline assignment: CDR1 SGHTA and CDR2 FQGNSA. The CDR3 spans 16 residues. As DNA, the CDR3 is TGTGCCAGCAGCTTAGCAGGTAGCGGCTCCTACAATGAGCAGTTCTTC. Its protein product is CASSLAGSGSYNEQFF.

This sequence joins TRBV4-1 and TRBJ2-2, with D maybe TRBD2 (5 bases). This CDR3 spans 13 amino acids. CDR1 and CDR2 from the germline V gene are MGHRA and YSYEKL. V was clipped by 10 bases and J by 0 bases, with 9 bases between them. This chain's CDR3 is CAIGDSNTGELFF. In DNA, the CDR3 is TGCGCCATCGGGGATTCGAACACCGGGGAGCTGTTTTTT.

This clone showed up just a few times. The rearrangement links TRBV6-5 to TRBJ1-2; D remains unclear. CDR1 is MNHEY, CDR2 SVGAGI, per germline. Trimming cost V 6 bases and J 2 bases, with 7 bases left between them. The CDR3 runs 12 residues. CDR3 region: CASRSDNYGYTF. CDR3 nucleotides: TGTGCCAGCAGATCCGACAACTATGGCTACACCTTC.

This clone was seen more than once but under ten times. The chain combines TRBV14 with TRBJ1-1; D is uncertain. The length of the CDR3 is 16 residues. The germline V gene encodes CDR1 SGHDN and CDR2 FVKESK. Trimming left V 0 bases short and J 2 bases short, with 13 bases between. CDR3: CASSQDLGQFNTEAFF. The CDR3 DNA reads TGTGCCAGCAGCCAAGATCTGGGCCAGTTCAACACTGAAGCTTTCTTT.

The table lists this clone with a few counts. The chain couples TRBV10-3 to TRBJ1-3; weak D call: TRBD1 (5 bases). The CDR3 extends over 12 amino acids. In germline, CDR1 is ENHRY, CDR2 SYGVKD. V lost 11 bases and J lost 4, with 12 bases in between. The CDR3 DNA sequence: TGTGCCCTGGGCGGGGACGGAAACACCATATATTTT. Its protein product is CALGGDGNTIYF.

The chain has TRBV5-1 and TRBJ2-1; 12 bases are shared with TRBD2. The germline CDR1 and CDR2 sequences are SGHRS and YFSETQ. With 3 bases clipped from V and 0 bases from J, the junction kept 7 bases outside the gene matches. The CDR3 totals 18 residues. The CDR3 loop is CASSSRTSGTSSYNEQFF. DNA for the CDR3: TGCGCCAGCAGCTCACGGACTAGCGGGACGAGCTCCTACAATGAGCAGTTCTTC. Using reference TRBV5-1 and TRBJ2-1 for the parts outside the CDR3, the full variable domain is KAGVTQTPRYLIKTRGQQVTLSCSPISGHRSVSWYQQTPGQGLQFLFEYFSETQRNKGNFPGRFSGRQFSNSRSEMNVSTLELGDSALYLCASSSRTSGTSSYNEQFFGPGTRLTVL.

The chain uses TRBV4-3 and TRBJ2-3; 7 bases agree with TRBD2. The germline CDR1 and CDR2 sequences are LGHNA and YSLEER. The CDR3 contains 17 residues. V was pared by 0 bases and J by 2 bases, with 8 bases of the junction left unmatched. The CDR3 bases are TGCGCCAGCAGCCAAGATACGGCGGGAGCGGTCACAGATACGCAGTATTTT. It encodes CASSQDTAGAVTDTQYF.

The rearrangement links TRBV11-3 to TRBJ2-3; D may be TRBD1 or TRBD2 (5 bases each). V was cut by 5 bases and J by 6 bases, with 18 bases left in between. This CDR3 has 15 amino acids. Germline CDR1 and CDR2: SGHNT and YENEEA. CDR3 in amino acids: CASSPGAQGFDTQYF. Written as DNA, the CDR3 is TGTGCCAGCAGCCCCGGGGCGCAGGGATTCGATACGCAGTATTTT. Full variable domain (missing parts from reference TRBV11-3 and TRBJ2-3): EAGVVQSPRYKIIEKKQPVAFWCNPISGHNTLYWYLQNLGQGPELLIRYENEEAVDDSQLPKDRFSAERLKGVDSTLKIQPAELGDSAVYLCASSPGAQGFDTQYFGPGTRLTVL.

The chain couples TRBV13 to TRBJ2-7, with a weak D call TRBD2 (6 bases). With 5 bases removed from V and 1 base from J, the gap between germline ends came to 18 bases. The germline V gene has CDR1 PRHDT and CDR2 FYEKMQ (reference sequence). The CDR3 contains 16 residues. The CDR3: CASSHFAGRYSYEQYF. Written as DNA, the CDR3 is TGTGCCAGCAGCCATTTTGCGGGAAGATATTCCTACGAGCAGTACTTC.

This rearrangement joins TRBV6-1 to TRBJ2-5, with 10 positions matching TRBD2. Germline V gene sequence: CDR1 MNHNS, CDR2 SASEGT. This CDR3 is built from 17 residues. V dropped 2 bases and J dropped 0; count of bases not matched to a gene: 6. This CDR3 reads CASSEKGLAGDQETQYF. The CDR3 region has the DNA TGTGCCAGCAGTGAAAAGGGGCTAGCGGGAGACCAAGAGACCCAGTACTTC.

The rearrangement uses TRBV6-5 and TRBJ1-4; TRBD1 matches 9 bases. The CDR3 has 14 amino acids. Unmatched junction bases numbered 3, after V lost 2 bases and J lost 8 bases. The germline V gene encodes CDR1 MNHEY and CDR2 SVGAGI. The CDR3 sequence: CASSYIGTGEKLFF. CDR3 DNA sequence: TGTGCCAGCAGTTACATCGGGACAGGGGAAAAACTGTTTTTT.

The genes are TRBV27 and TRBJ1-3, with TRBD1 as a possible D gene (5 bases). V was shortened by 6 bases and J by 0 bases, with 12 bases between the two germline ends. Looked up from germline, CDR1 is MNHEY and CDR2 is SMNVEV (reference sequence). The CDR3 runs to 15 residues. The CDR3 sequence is CASRGGSGSGNTIYF. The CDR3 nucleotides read TGTGCCAGCAGGGGGGGGTCGGGCTCTGGAAACACCATATATTTT.

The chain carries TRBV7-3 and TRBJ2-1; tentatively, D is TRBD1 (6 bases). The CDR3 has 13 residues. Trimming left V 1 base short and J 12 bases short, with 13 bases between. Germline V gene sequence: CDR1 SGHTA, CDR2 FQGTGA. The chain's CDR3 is CASSLNGVRGQFF. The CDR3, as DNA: TGTGCCAGCAGCTTAAATGGGGTCAGGGGGCAGTTCTTC.

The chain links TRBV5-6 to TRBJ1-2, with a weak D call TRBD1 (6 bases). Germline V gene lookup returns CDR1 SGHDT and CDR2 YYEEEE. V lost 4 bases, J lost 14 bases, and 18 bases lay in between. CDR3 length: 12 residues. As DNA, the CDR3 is TGTGCCAGCAGCCCGACAGGCTCCGGTGAGACCTTC. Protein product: CASSPTGSGETF.

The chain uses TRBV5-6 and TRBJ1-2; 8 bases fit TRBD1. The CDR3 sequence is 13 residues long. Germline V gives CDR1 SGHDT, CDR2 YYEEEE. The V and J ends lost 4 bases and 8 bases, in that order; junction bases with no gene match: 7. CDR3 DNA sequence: TGTGCCAGCAGCCTAGGGACAGGATGGGGCTACACCTTC. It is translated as CASSLGTGWGYTF.